Listed here are 20 T cell receptor beta chains from one sample, sequenced in a study of T cell responses to AZD1222 COVID-19 vaccine. Produced via immunoSEQ multiplex PCR; TCRdb's table is partial and in-frame only. The table shows 250,000 or so clones, with about 92% occurring only once. The sample was peripheral blood, taken on day 0 of AZD1222 vaccination. These TCRs come from an adult in good health.

The rearrangement links TRBV3-1 (or the pseudogene TRBV3-2) to TRBJ2-7; D is ambiguous. This CDR3 is built from 17 residues. V was pared by 1 base and J by 0 bases, with 16 bases between. The germline gives CDR1 LGHDT, CDR2 YNNKEL (reference sequence). CDR3 sequence: CASSQVASRYPSYEQYF. CDR3 DNA: TGTGCCAGCAGCCAAGTGGCTTCTCGATACCCCTCCTACGAGCAGTACTTC.

This sequence joins TRBV18 and TRBJ1-2; 9 nucleotides match TRBD1. The CDR3 spans 15 residues. The germline V gene has CDR1 KGHSH and CDR2 LQKENI. V shed 1 base and J 8 bases; nucleotides not matched to a gene: 8. Here the CDR3 reads CASSPRDRELSGYTF. CDR3 sequence (DNA): TGTGCCAGCTCACCACGGGACAGGGAGCTCTCCGGCTACACCTTC.

In the case of this clone: The junction and the germline gene differ at one end; a read error may be behind it. V gene TRBV6-5 combines with J gene TRBJ2-2; TRBD2 might be the D (5 bases). Germline V gives CDR1 MNHEY, CDR2 SVGAGI. The CDR3 is 14 residues long. The CDR3 sequence: CASRTSRRTEELFF. DNA for the CDR3: TGTGCCAGCAGGACATCTCGGAGGACCGAGGAGCTGTTTTTT.

This clone was found once. The chain joins TRBV19 to TRBJ2-1; a weak D match, TRBD1 (6 bases). This CDR3 is built from 13 residues. Germline lookup yields CDR1 LNHDA and CDR2 SQIVND (reference sequence). Trimming shortened V by 6 bases and J by 12 bases, and 18 bases separated the two germline ends. The CDR3 spells CASRGAGQFRQFF. The CDR3 nucleotides read TGTGCCAGTAGGGGGGCAGGGCAATTCCGGCAGTTCTTC.

This CDR3 is CASSEGGQISGNTIYF. DNA of the CDR3: TGTGCCAGCTCAGAGGGGGGACAGATCTCTGGAAACACCATATATTTT. The J gene is TRBJ1-3, the V gene TRBV9, with 7 nucleotides matching TRBD1. Germline V gene lookup returns CDR1 SGDLS and CDR2 YYNGEE. The V gene end was trimmed by 7 bases and the J gene end by 0 bases; junction bases not matched to a gene: 10. The CDR3 spans 16 residues.

This clone has just one count. V gene TRBV5-5 combines with J gene TRBJ2-7, with D perhaps TRBD2 (6 bases). Germline CDR1 and CDR2: SGHKS and YYEKEE (reference sequence). This CDR3 region has 14 residues. The V gene lost 0 bases and the J gene lost 6 bases, with 13 bases spanning the gap. CDR3 sequence: CASSLAVRGVEQYF. In DNA, the CDR3 is TGTGCCAGCAGCTTGGCGGTACGCGGGGTCGAGCAGTACTTC. Complete variable domain (other parts from reference TRBV5-5 and TRBJ2-7): DAGVTQSPTHLIKTRGQQVTLRCSPISGHKSVSWYQQVLGQGPQFIFQYYEKEERGRGNFPDRFSARQFPNYSSELNVNALLLGDSALYLCASSLAVRGVEQYFGPGTRLTVT.

The J gene is TRBJ1-5, the V gene TRBV23-1; no clear D. TRBV23-1 is designated an ORF whose function remains uncertain. V lost 1 base and J lost 7, with 11 bases in between. CDR3 length: 14 amino acids. Here the CDR3 reads CASSQYKGAQPQHF. Here the CDR3 DNA reads TGCGCCAGCAGTCAATATAAGGGAGCGCAGCCCCAGCATTTT.

V and J are TRBV6-1 and TRBJ1-2; 8 bases are a match to TRBD1. The CDR3 has 18 amino acids. Germline CDR1 MNHNS, CDR2 SASEGT. Germline trimming cut 0 bases from V and 6 bases from J; bases unmatched to any gene: 15. The CDR3 DNA is TGTGCCAGCAGTGAAGCTCCCCTGGCAGGGGGCCTCCAGCATGGCTACACCTTC. It encodes CASSEAPLAGGLQHGYTF.

The chain employs TRBV5-8 and TRBJ2-1; possibly TRBD2 for D (6 bases). Looked up from germline, CDR1 is SGHTS and CDR2 is YDEGEE. The CDR3 runs 16 residues. Trimming removed 0 bases at V and 3 bases at J, with 13 bases between. DNA for the CDR3: TGTGCCAGCAGCTTGGCCGGGGGAAACAACTACAATGAGCAGTTCTTC. Protein sequence: CASSLAGGNNYNEQFF.

V is TRBV3-1 (or the pseudogene TRBV3-2) and J is TRBJ2-3; 8 nucleotides match TRBD2. With 2 bases clipped from V and 1 base from J, the junction kept 17 bases outside the gene matches. The CDR3 length is 20 residues. From germline, CDR1 is LGHDT and CDR2 YNNKEL (reference sequence). CDR3 region: CASSQFTAGVQGLGTDTQYF. The CDR3 DNA sequence: TGTGCCAGCAGCCAATTCACAGCGGGGGTACAGGGCTTGGGCACAGATACGCAGTATTTT.

This rearrangement joins TRBV6-5 to TRBJ2-7; D gene unclear. In germline, CDR1 is MNHEY, CDR2 SVGAGI. Trimming shortened V by 7 bases and J by 5 bases, and 9 bases separated the two germline ends. This CDR3 comprises 11 residues. The CDR3 loop reads CASKVSHEQYF. CDR3 sequence (DNA): TGTGCCAGCAAAGTTTCGCACGAGCAGTACTTC.

CDR3 bases: TGTGCCAGCAGCTTAGTTTCAGGGGGCGAGCAGTACTTC. This encodes CASSLVSGGEQYF. The gene calls are TRBV7-2 and TRBJ2-7; 7 positions match TRBD1. The CDR3 is 13 amino acids. Germline CDR1 and CDR2: SGHTA and FQGNSA. V lost 1 base, J lost 6 bases, and 3 bases stayed unmatched.

The chain links TRBV20-1 to TRBJ1-1; tentative D call: TRBD1 (6 bases). The CDR3 runs to 11 residues. The germline V gene has CDR1 DFQATT and CDR2 SNEGSKA (reference sequence). Trimming took off 6 bases at V and 12 bases at J, with 17 bases between the two ends. CDR3 coding DNA: TGCAGTGCCCCGAGGGGGGCGTCGACTTTCTTT. Its translation is CSAPRGASTFF.

This clone was detected once. This chain uses TRBV6-5 with TRBJ1-4; 9 nucleotides line up with TRBD1. Germline CDR1 MNHEY, CDR2 SVGAGI. This CDR3 has 15 residues. The V gene end was trimmed by 6 bases and the J gene end by 2 bases; junction bases not matched to a gene: 4. Here the CDR3 reads CASRGQGSTNEKLFF. The CDR3 DNA reads as TGTGCCAGCAGGGGACAGGGTTCGACTAATGAAAAACTGTTTTTT.

V and J are TRBV7-2 and TRBJ2-7, with D possibly being TRBD2 (5 bases). Germline loops: CDR1 SGHTA, CDR2 FQGNSA. This CDR3 has 13 residues. The ends were cut back, 4 bases at V and 12 bases at J, with 19 bases in the middle. This CDR3 reads CASSSWGIARPYF. For the CDR3, the DNA is TGTGCCAGCAGCTCCTGGGGAATAGCGCGTCCGTACTTC.

The V and J genes are TRBV7-9 and TRBJ1-5, with D possibly TRBD1 on 6 matching bases. V was cut by 5 bases and J by 1 base, with 9 bases left in between. CDR3 length: 14 residues. CDR1 and CDR2 from the germline V gene are SEHNR and FQNEAQ (reference sequence). The CDR3 DNA reads as TGTGCCAGCAGCCAAGGGGGGAGCAATCAGCCCCAGCATTTT. As protein: CASSQGGSNQPQHF.

CDR3 DNA: TGTGCCAGCAGCCTCGGGGCTGTTAGCCCGACGAGGACTGGGGACTACGAGCAGTACTTC. It yields the protein CASSLGAVSPTRTGDYEQYF. The chain has TRBV7-8 and TRBJ2-7; D is perhaps TRBD1 or TRBD2 (5 bases each). The V gene's germline CDR1 is SGHVS and CDR2 FQNEAQ. The CDR3 covers 20 residues. Trimming took off 5 bases at V and 3 bases at J, with 32 bases between the two ends.

V is TRBV29-1 and J is TRBJ2-7; 9 nucleotides line up with TRBD1. The CDR3 is 12 residues long. V was clipped by 6 bases and J by 7 bases; unmatched bases: 7. The germline V gene has CDR1 SQVTM and CDR2 ANQGSEA. The CDR3, as DNA: TGCAGCGTGGGACAGGGTGAGTTTGAGCAGTACTTC. It encodes CSVGQGEFEQYF.

The V and J genes are TRBV5-1 and TRBJ1-1; D unresolved. The V gene lost 4 bases and the J gene lost 0 bases, with 7 bases spanning the gap. Germline V gene data show CDR1 as SGHRS and CDR2 as YFSETQ. The CDR3 runs 13 residues. The CDR3 region has the DNA TGCGCCAGCAGCCAGGTCCTGAACACTGAAGCTTTCTTT. Amino acids: CASSQVLNTEAFF.

CDR3: CASSPTSGSFDTQYF. DNA of the CDR3: TGTGCCAGCAGCCCTACTAGCGGGAGTTTTGATACGCAGTATTTT. The chain is built from TRBV5-4 and TRBJ2-3; TRBD2 agrees at 11 bases. V gave up 4 bases and J gave up 6 bases; unmatched junction bases: 7. There are 15 residues in the CDR3. CDR1 and CDR2 from the germline V gene are SGHNT and YYREEE (reference sequence). Full variable domain (remainder filled in from reference TRBV5-4 and TRBJ2-3): ETGVTQSPTHLIKTRGQQVTLRCSSQSGHNTVSWYQQALGQGPQFIFQYYREEENGRGNFPPRFSGLQFPNYSSELNVNALELDDSALYLCASSPTSGSFDTQYFGPGTRLTVL.